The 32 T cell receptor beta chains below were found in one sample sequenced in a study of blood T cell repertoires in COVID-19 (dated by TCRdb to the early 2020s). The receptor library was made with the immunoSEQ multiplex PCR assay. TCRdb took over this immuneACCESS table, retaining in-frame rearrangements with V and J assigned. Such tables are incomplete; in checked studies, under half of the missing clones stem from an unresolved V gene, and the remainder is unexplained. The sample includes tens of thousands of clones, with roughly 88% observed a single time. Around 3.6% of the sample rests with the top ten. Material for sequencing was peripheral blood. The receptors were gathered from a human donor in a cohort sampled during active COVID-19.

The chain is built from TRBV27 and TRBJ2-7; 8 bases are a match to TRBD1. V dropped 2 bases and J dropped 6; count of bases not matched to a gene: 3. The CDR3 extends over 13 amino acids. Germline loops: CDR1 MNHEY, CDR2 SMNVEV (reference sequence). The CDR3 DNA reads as TGTGCCAGCAGTTTACAGGGGGCGCCCGAGCAGTACTTC. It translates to CASSLQGAPEQYF.

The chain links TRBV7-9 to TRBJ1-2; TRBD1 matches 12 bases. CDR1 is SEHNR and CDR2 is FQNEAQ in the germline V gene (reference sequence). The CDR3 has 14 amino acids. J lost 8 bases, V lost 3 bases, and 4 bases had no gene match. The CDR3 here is CASSLGQGAKGYTF. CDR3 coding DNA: TGTGCCAGCAGCTTGGGACAGGGGGCCAAGGGCTACACCTTC.

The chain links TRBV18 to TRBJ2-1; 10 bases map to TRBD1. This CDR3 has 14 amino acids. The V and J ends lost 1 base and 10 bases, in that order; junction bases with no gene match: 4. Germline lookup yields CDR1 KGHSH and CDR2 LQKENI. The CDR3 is CASSPRQGAGEQFF. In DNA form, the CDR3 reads TGTGCCAGCTCACCACGACAGGGGGCGGGCGAGCAGTTCTTC.

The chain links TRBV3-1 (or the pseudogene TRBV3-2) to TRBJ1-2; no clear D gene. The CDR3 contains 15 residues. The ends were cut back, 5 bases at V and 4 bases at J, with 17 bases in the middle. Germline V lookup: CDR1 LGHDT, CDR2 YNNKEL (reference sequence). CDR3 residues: CASSSRGEAAYGYTF. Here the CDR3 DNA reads TGTGCCAGCAGCTCGCGCGGAGAAGCGGCCTATGGCTACACCTTC.

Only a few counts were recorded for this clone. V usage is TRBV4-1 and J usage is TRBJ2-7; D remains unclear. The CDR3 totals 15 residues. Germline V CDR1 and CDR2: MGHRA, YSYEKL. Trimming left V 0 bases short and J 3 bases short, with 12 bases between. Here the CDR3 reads CASSQEVNTFYEQYF. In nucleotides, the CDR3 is TGCGCCAGCAGCCAAGAAGTTAACACCTTCTACGAGCAGTACTTC.

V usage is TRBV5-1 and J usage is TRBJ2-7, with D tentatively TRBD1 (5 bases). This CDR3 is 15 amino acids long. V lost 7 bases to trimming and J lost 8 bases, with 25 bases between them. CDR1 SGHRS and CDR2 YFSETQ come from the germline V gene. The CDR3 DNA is TGCGCCAGCTGCCTCAGACAGTGGCCCTCTAACAAGCAGTACTTC. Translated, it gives CASCLRQWPSNKQYF.

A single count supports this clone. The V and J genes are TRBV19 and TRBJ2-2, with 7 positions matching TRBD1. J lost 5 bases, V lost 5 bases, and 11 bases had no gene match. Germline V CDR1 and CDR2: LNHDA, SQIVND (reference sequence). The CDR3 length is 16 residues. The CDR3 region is CASSPQGQFNTGELFF. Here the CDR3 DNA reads TGTGCCAGTAGTCCCCAGGGACAGTTCAATACCGGGGAGCTGTTTTTT.

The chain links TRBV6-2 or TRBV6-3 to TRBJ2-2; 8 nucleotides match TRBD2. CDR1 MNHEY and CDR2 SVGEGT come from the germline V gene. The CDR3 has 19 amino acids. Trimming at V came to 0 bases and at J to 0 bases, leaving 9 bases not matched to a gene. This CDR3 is CASSYSILGGRTNTGELFF. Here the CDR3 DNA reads TGTGCCAGCAGTTACTCGATCTTAGGCGGGAGGACGAACACCGGGGAGCTGTTTTTT.

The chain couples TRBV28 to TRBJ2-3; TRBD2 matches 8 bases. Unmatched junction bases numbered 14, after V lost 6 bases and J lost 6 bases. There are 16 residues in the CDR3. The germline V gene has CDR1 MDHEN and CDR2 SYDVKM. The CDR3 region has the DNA TGTGCCAGCAGCTACTCCGGGACTAGGGTGAGGGATACGCAGTATTTT. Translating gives CASSYSGTRVRDTQYF.

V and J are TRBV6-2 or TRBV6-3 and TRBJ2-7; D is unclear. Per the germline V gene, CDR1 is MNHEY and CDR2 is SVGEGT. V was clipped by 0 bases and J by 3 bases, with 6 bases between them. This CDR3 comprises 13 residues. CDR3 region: CASSYSNNYEQYF. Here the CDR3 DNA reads TGTGCCAGCAGTTACTCGAACAACTACGAGCAGTACTTC.

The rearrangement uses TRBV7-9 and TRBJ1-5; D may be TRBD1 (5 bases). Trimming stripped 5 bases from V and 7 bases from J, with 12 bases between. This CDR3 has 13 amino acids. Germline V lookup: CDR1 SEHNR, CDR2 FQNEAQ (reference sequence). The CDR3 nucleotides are TGTGCCAGCAGCCTGGGGGGAGGCCAGCCCCAGCATTTT. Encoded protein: CASSLGGGQPQHF.

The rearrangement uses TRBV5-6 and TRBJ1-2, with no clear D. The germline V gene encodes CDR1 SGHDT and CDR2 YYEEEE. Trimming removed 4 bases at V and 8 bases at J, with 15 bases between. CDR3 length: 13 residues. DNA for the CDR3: TGTGCCAGCAGCCCAACGTCATTCCGGGGCTACACCTTC. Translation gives CASSPTSFRGYTF. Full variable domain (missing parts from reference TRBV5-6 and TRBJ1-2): DAGVTQSPTHLIKTRGQQVTLRCSPKSGHDTVSWYQQALGQGPQFIFQYYEEEERQRGNFPDRFSGHQFPNYSSELNVNALLLGDSALYLCASSPTSFRGYTFGSGTRLTVV.

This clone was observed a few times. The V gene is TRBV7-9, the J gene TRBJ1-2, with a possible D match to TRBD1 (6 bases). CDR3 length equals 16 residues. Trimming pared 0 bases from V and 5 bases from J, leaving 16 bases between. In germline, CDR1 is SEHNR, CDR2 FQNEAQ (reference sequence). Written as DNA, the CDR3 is TGTGCCAGCAGCTTAGCCGGACGACAGGAACTATATGGCTACACCTTC. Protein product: CASSLAGRQELYGYTF.

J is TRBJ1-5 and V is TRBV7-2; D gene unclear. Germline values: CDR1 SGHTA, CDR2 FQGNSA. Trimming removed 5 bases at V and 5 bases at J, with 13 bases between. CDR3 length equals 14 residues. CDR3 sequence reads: CASSPRTGDQPQHF. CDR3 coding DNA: TGTGCCAGCAGCCCTAGGACGGGAGATCAGCCCCAGCATTTT. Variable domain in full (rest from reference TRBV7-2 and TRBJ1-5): GAGVSQSPSNKVTEKGKDVELRCDPISGHTALYWYRQSLGQGLEFLIYFQGNSAPDKSGLPSDRFSAERTGGSVSTLTIQRTQQEDSAVYLCASSPRTGDQPQHFGDGTRLSIL.

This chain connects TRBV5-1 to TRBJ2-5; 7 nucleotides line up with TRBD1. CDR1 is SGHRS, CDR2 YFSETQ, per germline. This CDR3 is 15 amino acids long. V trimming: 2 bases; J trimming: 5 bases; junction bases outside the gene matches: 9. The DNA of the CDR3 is TGCGCCAGCAGCTTTTCACAGGGGATAGGGGAGACCCAGTACTTC. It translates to CASSFSQGIGETQYF.

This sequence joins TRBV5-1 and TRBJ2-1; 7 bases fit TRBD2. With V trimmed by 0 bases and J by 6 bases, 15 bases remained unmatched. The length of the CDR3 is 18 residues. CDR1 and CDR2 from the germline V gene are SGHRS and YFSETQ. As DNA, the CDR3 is TGCGCCAGCAGCTTGGCGGGACTACAAGGCCGGGGAGGCAATGAGCAGTTCTTC. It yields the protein CASSLAGLQGRGGNEQFF.

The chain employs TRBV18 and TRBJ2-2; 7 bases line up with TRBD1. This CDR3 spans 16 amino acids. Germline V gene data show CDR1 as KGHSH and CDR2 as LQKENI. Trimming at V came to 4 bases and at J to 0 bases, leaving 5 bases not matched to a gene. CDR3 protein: CASSRRDSSNTGELFF. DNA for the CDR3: TGTGCCAGCTCACGTCGGGACAGTTCGAACACCGGGGAGCTGTTTTTT.

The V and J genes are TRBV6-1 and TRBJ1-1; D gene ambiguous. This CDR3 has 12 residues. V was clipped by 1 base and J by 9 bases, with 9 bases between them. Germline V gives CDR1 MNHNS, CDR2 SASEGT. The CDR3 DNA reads TGTGCCAGCAGTGAAGTGGGGAGAAAAGCTTTCTTT. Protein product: CASSEVGRKAFF.

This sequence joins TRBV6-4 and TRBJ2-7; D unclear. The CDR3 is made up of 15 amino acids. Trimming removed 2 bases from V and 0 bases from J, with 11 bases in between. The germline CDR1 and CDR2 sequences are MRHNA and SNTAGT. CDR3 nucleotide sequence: TGTGCCAGCAGTGACGTAAACAGAAGCTCCTACGAGCAGTACTTC. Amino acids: CASSDVNRSSYEQYF.

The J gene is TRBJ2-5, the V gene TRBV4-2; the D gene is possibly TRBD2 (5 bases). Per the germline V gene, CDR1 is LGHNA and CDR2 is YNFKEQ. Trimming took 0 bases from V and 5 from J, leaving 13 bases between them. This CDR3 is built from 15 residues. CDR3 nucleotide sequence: TGTGCCAGCAGCCAAGATTGGCCGGGGAGTGAGACCCAGTACTTC. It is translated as CASSQDWPGSETQYF.

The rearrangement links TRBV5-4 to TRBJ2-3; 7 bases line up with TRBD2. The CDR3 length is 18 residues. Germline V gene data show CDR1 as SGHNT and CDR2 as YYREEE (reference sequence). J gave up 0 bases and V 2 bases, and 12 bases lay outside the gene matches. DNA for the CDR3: TGTGCCAGCAGCTTCGGACTAGAAGCTCCCTCTAGCACAGATACGCAGTATTTT. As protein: CASSFGLEAPSSTDTQYF.

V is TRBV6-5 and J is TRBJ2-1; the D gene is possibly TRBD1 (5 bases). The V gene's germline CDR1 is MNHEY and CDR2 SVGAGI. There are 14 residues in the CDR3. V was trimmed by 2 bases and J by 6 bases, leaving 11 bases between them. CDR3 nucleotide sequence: TGTGCCAGCAGTTACGTGCAGGGTCGCAATGAGCAGTTCTTC. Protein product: CASSYVQGRNEQFF.

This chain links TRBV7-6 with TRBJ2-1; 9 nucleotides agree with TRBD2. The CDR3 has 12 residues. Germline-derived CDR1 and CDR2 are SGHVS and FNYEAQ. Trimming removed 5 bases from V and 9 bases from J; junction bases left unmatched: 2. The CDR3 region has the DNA TGTGCCAGCAGCACGCGGGGGGGTGAGCAGTTCTTC. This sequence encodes CASSTRGGEQFF. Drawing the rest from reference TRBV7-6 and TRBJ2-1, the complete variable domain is GAGVSQSPRYKVTKRGQDVALRCDPISGHVSLYWYRQALGQGPEFLTYFNYEAQQDKSGLPNDRFSAERPEGSISTLTIQRTEQRDSAMYRCASSTRGGEQFFGPGTRLTVL.

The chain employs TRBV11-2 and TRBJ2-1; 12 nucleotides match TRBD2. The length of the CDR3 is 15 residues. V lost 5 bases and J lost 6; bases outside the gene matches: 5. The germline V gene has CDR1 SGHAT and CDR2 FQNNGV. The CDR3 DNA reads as TGTGCCAGCAGCAAGACTAGCGGGGGCCCCAATGAGCAGTTCTTC. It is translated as CASSKTSGGPNEQFF. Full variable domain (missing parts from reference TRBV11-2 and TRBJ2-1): EAGVAQSPRYKIIEKRQSVAFWCNPISGHATLYWYQQILGQGPKLLIQFQNNGVVDDSQLPKDRFSAERLKGVDSTLKIQPAKLEDSAVYLCASSKTSGGPNEQFFGPGTRLTVL.

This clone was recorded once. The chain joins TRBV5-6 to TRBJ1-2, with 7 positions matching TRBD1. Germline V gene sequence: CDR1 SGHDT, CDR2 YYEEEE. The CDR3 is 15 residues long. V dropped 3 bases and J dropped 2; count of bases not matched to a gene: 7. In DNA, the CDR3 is TGTGCCAGCAGCTCCCCCGACAGGGTAAACTATGGCTACACCTTC. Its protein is CASSSPDRVNYGYTF. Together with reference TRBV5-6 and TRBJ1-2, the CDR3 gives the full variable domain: DAGVTQSPTHLIKTRGQQVTLRCSPKSGHDTVSWYQQALGQGPQFIFQYYEEEERQRGNFPDRFSGHQFPNYSSELNVNALLLGDSALYLCASSSPDRVNYGYTFGSGTRLTVV.

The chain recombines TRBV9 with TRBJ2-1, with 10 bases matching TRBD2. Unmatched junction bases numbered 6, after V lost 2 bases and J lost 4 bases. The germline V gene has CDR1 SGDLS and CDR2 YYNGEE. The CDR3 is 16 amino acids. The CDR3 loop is CASSVGTSGTYNEQFF. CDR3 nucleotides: TGTGCCAGCAGCGTGGGAACTAGCGGGACTTACAATGAGCAGTTCTTC.

For the CDR3, the DNA is TGTGCCAGCAGTGAAGTCGGGTTCTCTGGAAACACCATATATTTT. It translates to CASSEVGFSGNTIYF. The rearrangement joins TRBV2 to TRBJ1-3, with D unclear. The length of the CDR3 is 15 residues. The V gene's germline CDR1 is SNHLY and CDR2 FYNNEI. V lost 1 base, J lost 0 bases, and 7 bases lay in between.

The DNA for the CDR3 is TGTGCCAGTAGTATGGACAGGGGGCAGACTAATGAAAAACTGTTTTTT. Its translation is CASSMDRGQTNEKLFF. V is TRBV19 and J is TRBJ1-4; 11 nucleotides match TRBD1. The CDR3 length is 16 residues. J was trimmed by 2 bases and V by 3 bases; bases with no gene match: 2. Germline V gives CDR1 LNHDA, CDR2 SQIVND (reference sequence).

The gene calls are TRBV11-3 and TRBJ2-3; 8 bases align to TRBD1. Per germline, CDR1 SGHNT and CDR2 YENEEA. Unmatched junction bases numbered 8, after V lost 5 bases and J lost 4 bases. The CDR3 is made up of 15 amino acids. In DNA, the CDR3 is TGTGCCAGCAGCATCAACAGGGGGGAAGCAGATACGCAGTATTTT. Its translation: CASSINRGEADTQYF.

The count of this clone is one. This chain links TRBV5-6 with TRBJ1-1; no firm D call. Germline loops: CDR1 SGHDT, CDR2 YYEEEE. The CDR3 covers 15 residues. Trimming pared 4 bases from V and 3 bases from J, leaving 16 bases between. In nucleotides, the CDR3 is TGTGCCAGCAGCCCGGGAGGAGGGCGTTACACTGAAGCTTTCTTT. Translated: CASSPGGGRYTEAFF.

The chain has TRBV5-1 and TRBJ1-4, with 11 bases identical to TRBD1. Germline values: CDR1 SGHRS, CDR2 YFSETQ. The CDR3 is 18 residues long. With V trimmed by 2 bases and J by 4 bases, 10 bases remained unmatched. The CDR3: CASSFGWTGGGSNEKLFF. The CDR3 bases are TGCGCCAGCAGCTTTGGTTGGACAGGGGGCGGTAGTAATGAAAAACTGTTTTTT.

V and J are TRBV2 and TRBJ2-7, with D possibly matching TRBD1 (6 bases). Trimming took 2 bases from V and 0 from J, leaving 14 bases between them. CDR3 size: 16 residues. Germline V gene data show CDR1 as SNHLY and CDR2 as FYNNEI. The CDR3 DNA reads TGTGCCAGCAGTGAATGGGCCTGGGACAACTCCTACGAGCAGTACTTC. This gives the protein CASSEWAWDNSYEQYF.